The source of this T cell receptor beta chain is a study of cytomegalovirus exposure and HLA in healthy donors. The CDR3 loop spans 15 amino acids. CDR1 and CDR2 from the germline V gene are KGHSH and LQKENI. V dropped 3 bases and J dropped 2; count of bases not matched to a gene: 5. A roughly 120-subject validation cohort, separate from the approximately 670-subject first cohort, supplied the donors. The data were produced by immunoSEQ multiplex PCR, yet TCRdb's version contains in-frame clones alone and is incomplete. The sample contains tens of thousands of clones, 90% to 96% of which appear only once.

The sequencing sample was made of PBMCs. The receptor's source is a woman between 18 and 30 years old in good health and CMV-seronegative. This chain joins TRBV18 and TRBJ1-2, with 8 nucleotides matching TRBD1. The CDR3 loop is CASSPLGTGNYGYTF. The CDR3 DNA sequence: TGTGCCAGCTCACCGCTAGGGACAGGCAACTATGGCTACACCTTC.